What follows describes a single T cell receptor (beta chain). Its antigen is not identified. This may stem from a read error, because a much larger clone lies one nucleotide away. This sample is drawn from a study of CD8 T cells in ankylosing spondylitis. Study-wide findings and caveats: Reported data indicate significant enrichment of disease-linked clones within matched ankylosing spondylitis synovial fluid.

The CDR3 has 14 residues. V gave up 5 bases and J gave up 10 bases, with 21 bases separating them. Looked up from germline, CDR1 is SQVTM and CDR2 is ANQGSEA. Via MiXCR, TCRdb re-called the 5' RACE reads, giving one row per CDR3 protein. The table has about 250,000 distinct CDR3 sequences, roughly a quarter seen once. The genes are TRBV29-1 and TRBJ2-1; D is tentatively TRBD1 or TRBD2 (7 bases each). The sample comprised blood, either unsorted or a sorted T cell fraction (not recorded which). This clonotype originated in a male donor with ankylosing spondylitis or in good health (not recorded which). For the CDR3, the DNA is TGCAGCGTTTCCCTAGGGACAGTGCGGGGGGAGCAGTTCTTC. It encodes CSVSLGTVRGEQFF.